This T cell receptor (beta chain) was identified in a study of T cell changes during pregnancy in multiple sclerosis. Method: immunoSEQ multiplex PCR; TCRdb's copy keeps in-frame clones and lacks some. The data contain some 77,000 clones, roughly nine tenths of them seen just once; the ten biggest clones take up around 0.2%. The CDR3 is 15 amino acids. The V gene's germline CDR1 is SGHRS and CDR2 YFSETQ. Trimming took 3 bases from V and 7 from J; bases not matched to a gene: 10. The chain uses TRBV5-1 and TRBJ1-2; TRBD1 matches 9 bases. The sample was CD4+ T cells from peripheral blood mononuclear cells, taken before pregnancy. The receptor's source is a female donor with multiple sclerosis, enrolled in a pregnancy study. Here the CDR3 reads CASSWGDREQGGYTF. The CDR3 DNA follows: TGCGCCAGCAGCTGGGGGGACAGGGAACAAGGTGGCTACACCTTC. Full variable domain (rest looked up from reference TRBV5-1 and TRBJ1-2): KAGVTQTPRYLIKTRGQQVTLSCSPISGHRSVSWYQQTPGQGLQFLFEYFSETQRNKGNFPGRFSGRQFSNSRSEMNVSTLELGDSALYLCASSWGDREQGGYTFGSGTRLTVV.